The 20 T cell receptor beta chains below were found in one sample sequenced in a study of T-cell reconstitution after alpha-beta-depleted transplantation in children. Study outcomes and limitations: One year after transplant, T-cell counts and diversity came mostly from newly produced T cells.

Their antigen targets remain unknown. Unique molecular identifiers were incorporated during preparation of the TCRbeta library. One entry per CDR3 protein, called by TCRdb with MiXCR from the PCR reads. In the table there are about 290,000 distinct CDR3 sequences, 6% to 10% of which are singletons. The specimen was peripheral blood, collected 360 days after TCRalphabeta/CD19-depleted stem cell transplant. Receptor source: a female patient aged 2-15 years who had a stem cell transplant for Fanconi anemia, so the T cells may come from the graft donor.

The sample holds many counts of this clonotype. This chain uses TRBV10-3 with TRBJ2-7; D possibly corresponds to TRBD2 (7 bases). Trimming stripped 2 bases from V and 9 bases from J, with 20 bases between. The CDR3 totals 15 residues. Germline assignment: CDR1 ENHRY and CDR2 SYGVKD. The CDR3 nucleotides are TGTGCCATCAGTGAGCCAAGGTTGCCGGGGGGCACGCAGTACTTC. This translates into CAISEPRLPGGTQYF.

This clonotype was recorded many times. V gene TRBV7-3 combines with J gene TRBJ2-2, with TRBD2 matching over 8 bases. V lost 1 base to trimming and J lost 5 bases; unmatched junction nucleotides: 6. The CDR3 is 16 amino acids. The V gene's germline CDR1 is SGHTA and CDR2 FQGTGA. Here the CDR3 DNA reads TGTGCCAGCAGCTTAATTGGGACTAGAACTACCGGGGAGCTGTTTTTT. Translating it yields CASSLIGTRTTGELFF.

This clonotype came up many times. The chain recombines TRBV20-1 with TRBJ1-2; D is unclear. Germline V lookup: CDR1 DFQATT, CDR2 SNEGSKA (reference sequence). The CDR3 loop spans 14 amino acids. V lost 5 bases to trimming and J lost 4 bases, with 17 bases between them. This chain's CDR3 is CSAVLTLWGYGYTF. The DNA for the CDR3 is TGCAGTGCTGTCCTTACCCTCTGGGGCTATGGCTACACCTTC.

The CDR3 protein is CASSFISDSPPGYTF. As DNA, the CDR3 is TGCGCCAGCAGCTTCATTTCGGACAGCCCGCCGGGCTACACCTTC. This sequence joins TRBV5-1 and TRBJ1-2; weak D call: TRBD1 (6 bases). The V end lost 2 bases, the J end lost 8 bases, and 19 bases lay between the germline ends. CDR1 and CDR2 from the germline V gene are SGHRS and YFSETQ. The CDR3 consists of 15 residues.

This rearrangement joins TRBV30 to TRBJ1-1; maybe TRBD1 (5 bases). The germline V gene encodes CDR1 GTSNPN and CDR2 SVGIG (reference sequence). The CDR3 loop spans 12 amino acids. V lost 1 base, J lost 8 bases, and 11 bases lay in between. The CDR3 loop is CAWSGQGEEAFF. CDR3 DNA sequence: TGTGCCTGGAGTGGGCAAGGGGAGGAAGCTTTCTTT.

This clonotype occurred a few times. The chain is built from TRBV6-1 and TRBJ1-2; TRBD1 matches at 7 bases. The CDR3 totals 13 residues. V was clipped by 2 bases and J by 5 bases; unmatched bases: 2. CDR1 and CDR2 (germline): MNHNS, SASEGT. The CDR3 bases are TGTGCCAGCAGTGAACGGGGACAGTATGGCTACACCTTC. This gives the protein CASSERGQYGYTF.

The sample holds many counts of this clonotype. The genes are TRBV4-2 and TRBJ1-2, with D possibly being TRBD1 (5 bases). The CDR3 has 14 amino acids. Trimming took off 0 bases at V and 6 bases at J, with 11 bases between the two ends. Germline assignment: CDR1 LGHNA and CDR2 YNFKEQ. As DNA, the CDR3 is TGTGCCAGCAGCCAAGATCAGGCAGGGAATGGCTACACCTTC. Translated, it gives CASSQDQAGNGYTF.

This clonotype showed up many times. The chain couples TRBV5-1 to TRBJ2-1; D gene uncertain. This CDR3 contains 13 residues. Trimming stripped 0 bases from V and 9 bases from J, with 10 bases between. Per germline, CDR1 SGHRS and CDR2 YFSETQ. The CDR3 region has the DNA TGCGCCAGCAGCTTGGGGGATAGCCTTGAGCAGTTCTTC. It encodes CASSLGDSLEQFF.

At least ten counts were recorded for this clonotype. CDR3 sequence reads: CASSARQRGNQETQYF. The CDR3 DNA reads as TGTGCCAGCAGTGCCAGGCAGCGGGGGAACCAAGAGACCCAGTACTTC. V usage is TRBV25-1 and J usage is TRBJ2-5; 8 bases match TRBD2. In germline, CDR1 is MGHDK, CDR2 SYGVNS. The CDR3 consists of 16 residues. The V gene end was trimmed by 4 bases and the J gene end by 0 bases; junction bases not matched to a gene: 7.

The rearrangement uses TRBV7-3 and TRBJ1-2, with a weak D call TRBD1 (5 bases). In germline, CDR1 is SGHTA, CDR2 FQGTGA. The ends were cut back, 2 bases at V and 5 bases at J, with 15 bases in the middle. This CDR3 region has 15 residues. The DNA of the CDR3 is TGTGCCAGCAGCTTACACCCGGCAGGGCAGTATGGCTACACCTTC. This encodes CASSLHPAGQYGYTF. Complete variable domain (other parts from reference TRBV7-3 and TRBJ1-2): GAGVSQTPSNKVTEKGKYVELRCDPISGHTALYWYRQSLGQGPEFLIYFQGTGAADDSGLPNDRFFAVRPEGSVSTLKIQRTERGDSAVYLCASSLHPAGQYGYTFGSGTRLTVV.

This clonotype was seen ten or more times. The J gene is TRBJ2-1, the V gene TRBV11-2, with D maybe TRBD2 (6 bases). Per germline, CDR1 SGHAT and CDR2 FQNNGV. The ends were cut back, 5 bases at V and 10 bases at J, with 15 bases in the middle. The CDR3 contains 13 residues. The CDR3 sequence: CASSTRTGDEQFF. DNA for the CDR3: TGTGCCAGCAGCACCCGAACGGGGGACGAGCAGTTCTTC.

This clonotype showed up just a few times. The chain uses TRBV29-1 and TRBJ2-5, with D perhaps given as TRBD1 or TRBD2 (5 bases each). The V gene lost 0 bases and the J gene lost 1 base, with 24 bases spanning the gap. CDR3 length: 19 amino acids. Per the germline V gene, CDR1 is SQVTM and CDR2 is ANQGSEA. CDR3 sequence: CSVEDLKVGARFVQETQYF. The CDR3 nucleotides are TGCAGCGTTGAAGATCTCAAGGTCGGGGCTAGATTCGTCCAAGAGACCCAGTACTTC.

V gene TRBV7-3 combines with J gene TRBJ1-3; TRBD1 matches 7 bases. Trimming at V came to 4 bases and at J to 0 bases, leaving 3 bases not matched to a gene. CDR3 size: 15 residues. Germline CDR1 reads SGHTA; CDR2 reads FQGTGA. The CDR3 DNA reads as TGTGCCAGCAGCTCGCGGACAGGCTCTGGAAACACCATATATTTT. It specifies CASSSRTGSGNTIYF.

This clonotype was detected ten times or more. The gene calls are TRBV2 and TRBJ2-7; 8 bases fit TRBD1. Per germline, CDR1 SNHLY and CDR2 FYNNEI. J was trimmed by 2 bases and V by 8 bases; bases with no gene match: 8. The CDR3 is 14 amino acids. The CDR3 coding sequence is TGTGCCAGCCGAAGGAACAGGGGGACCTACGAGCAGTACTTC. Its protein product is CASRRNRGTYEQYF.

The chain employs TRBV12-3 or TRBV12-4 and TRBJ1-3; D ambiguous. V gave up 5 bases and J gave up 2 bases, with 22 bases separating them. The CDR3 is 18 residues long. CDR3 DNA: TGTGCCAGCAGTCCAACCCCGATTGGCGGGGAGGCTGGAAACACCATATATTTT. Translating gives CASSPTPIGGEAGNTIYF.

Ten or more counts support this clonotype. The CDR3 DNA follows: TGTGCCAGCAGCGTCGGACGGAGCTACGAGCAGTACGTC. Residues: CASSVGRSYEQYV. This chain connects TRBV5-6 to TRBJ2-7, with unresolved D. Germline V gene lookup returns CDR1 SGHDT and CDR2 YYEEEE. The CDR3 covers 13 residues. V dropped 4 bases and J dropped 3 bases, with 11 bases sitting between them.

This clonotype was counted many times. This chain joins TRBV5-1 and TRBJ1-1; D is unclear. Germline CDR1 SGHRS, CDR2 YFSETQ. The V and J ends lost 1 base and 5 bases respectively, with 12 bases between them. The CDR3 has 14 residues. CDR3 sequence (DNA): TGCGCCAGCAGCTTGCTCGGGATCGGGACTGAAGCTTTCTTT. This encodes CASSLLGIGTEAFF.

This clonotype has at least ten counts. The V and J genes are TRBV24-1 and TRBJ2-1; D uncertain. Germline V CDR1 and CDR2: KGHDR, SFDVKD. The CDR3 loop spans 11 amino acids. V gave up 8 bases and J gave up 6 bases, with 7 bases separating them. CDR3 nucleotide sequence: TGTGCCACCACGTTAGGCAATGAGCAGTTCTTC. Its translation: CATTLGNEQFF.

The chain employs TRBV2 and TRBJ2-5, with TRBD1 matching over 9 bases. Per the germline V gene, CDR1 is SNHLY and CDR2 is FYNNEI. The CDR3 has 15 residues. The V segment lost 6 bases and the J segment 3 bases; nucleotides outside the gene matches: 8. CDR3 loop: CASSGGGQGKETQYF. CDR3 sequence (DNA): TGTGCCAGCAGCGGGGGAGGACAGGGGAAAGAGACCCAGTACTTC.

The genes are TRBV7-8 and TRBJ2-5; tentative D call: TRBD1 (6 bases). CDR3 length equals 15 residues. V lost 8 bases and J 5 bases, leaving 21 bases between the germline ends. Per germline, CDR1 SGHVS and CDR2 FQNEAQ. In DNA, the CDR3 is TGTGCCAGCTCGCGCAGGGGCGCTTGGTCTGAGACCCAGTACTTC. Translated, it gives CASSRRGAWSETQYF.